One T cell receptor (beta chain) is described in this entry. Its antigen is still unknown. The repertoire was sequenced with immunoSEQ multiplex PCR; TCRdb's copy has only in-frame clones and lacks some. Of roughly 120,000 clones listed, over 80% are singletons. This record belongs to a study of T cell responses to AZD1222 COVID-19 vaccine. General study findings and limits: Of spike-specific TCRs, nearly half reportedly target regions left unmutated in variants. All repertoire sampling was performed exclusively after the peak T cell response. Among the donors, most were white British and more were female, and clonal diversity was possibly underestimated. The breadth and depth of Spike-specific TCRs increased once two AZD1222 doses had been given.

The specimen comprised peripheral blood, sampled 28 days after the second AZD1222 dose. This sequence was found in an adult who received the AZD1222 COVID-19 vaccine.

In nucleotides, the CDR3 is TGTGCCAGCAGCTGGCGGTGGGATGGTCAGCCCCAGCATTTT. This gives the protein CASSWRWDGQPQHF. The chain joins TRBV5-8 to TRBJ1-5, with D uncertain. The germline CDR1 and CDR2 sequences are SGHTS and YDEGEE. V lost 3 bases and J 6 bases, leaving 13 bases between the germline ends. The CDR3 covers 14 residues.